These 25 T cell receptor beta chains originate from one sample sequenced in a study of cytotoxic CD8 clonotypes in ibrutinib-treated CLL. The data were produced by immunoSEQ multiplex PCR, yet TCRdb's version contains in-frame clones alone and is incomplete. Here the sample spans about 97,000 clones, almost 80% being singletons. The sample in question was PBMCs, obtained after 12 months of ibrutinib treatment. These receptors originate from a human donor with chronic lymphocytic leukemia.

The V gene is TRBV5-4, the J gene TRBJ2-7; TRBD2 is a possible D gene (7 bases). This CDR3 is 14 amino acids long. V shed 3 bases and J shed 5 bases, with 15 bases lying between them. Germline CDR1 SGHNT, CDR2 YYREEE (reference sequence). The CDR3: CASSWDTSGNEQYF. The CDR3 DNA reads TGTGCCAGCAGCTGGGACACAAGCGGGAACGAGCAGTACTTC.

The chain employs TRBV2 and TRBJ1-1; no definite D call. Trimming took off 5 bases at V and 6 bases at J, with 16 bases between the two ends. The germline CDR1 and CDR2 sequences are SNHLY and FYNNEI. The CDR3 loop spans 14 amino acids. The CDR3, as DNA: TGTGCCAGCAGTTACACAGTGGGAACTCCTGAAGCTTTCTTT. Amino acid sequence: CASSYTVGTPEAFF.

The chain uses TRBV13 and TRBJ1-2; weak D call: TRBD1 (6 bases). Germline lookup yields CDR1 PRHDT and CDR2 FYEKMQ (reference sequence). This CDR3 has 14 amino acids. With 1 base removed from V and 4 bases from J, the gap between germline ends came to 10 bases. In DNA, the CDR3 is TGTGCCAGCAGCTTAGTCGGGGGCGTCTATGGCTACACCTTC. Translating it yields CASSLVGGVYGYTF. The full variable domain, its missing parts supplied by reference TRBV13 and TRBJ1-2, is AAGVIQSPRHLIKEKRETATLKCYPIPRHDTVYWYQQGPGQDPQFLISFYEKMQSDKGSIPDRFSAQQFSDYHSELNMSSLELGDSALYFCASSLVGGVYGYTFGSGTRLTVV.

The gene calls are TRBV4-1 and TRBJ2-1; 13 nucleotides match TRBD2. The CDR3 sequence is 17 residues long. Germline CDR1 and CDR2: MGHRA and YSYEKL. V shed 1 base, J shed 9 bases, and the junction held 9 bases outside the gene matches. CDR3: CASSQGTGTSGVFEQFF. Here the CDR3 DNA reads TGCGCCAGCAGCCAAGGGACCGGGACTAGCGGGGTTTTTGAGCAGTTCTTC.

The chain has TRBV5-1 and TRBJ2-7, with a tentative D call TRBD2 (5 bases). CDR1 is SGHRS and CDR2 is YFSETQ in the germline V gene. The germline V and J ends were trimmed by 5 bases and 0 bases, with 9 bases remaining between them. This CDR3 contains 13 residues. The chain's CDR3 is CASRVGSSYEQYF. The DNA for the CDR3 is TGCGCCAGCAGGGTTGGGAGCTCCTACGAGCAGTACTTC.

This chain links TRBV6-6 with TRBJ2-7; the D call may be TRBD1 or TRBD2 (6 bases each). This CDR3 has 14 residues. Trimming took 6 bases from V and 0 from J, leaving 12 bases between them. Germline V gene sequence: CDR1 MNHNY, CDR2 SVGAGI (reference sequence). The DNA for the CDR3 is TGTGCCAGCAGAAACGAGGGGGGCTCCTACGAGCAGTACTTC. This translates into CASRNEGGSYEQYF.

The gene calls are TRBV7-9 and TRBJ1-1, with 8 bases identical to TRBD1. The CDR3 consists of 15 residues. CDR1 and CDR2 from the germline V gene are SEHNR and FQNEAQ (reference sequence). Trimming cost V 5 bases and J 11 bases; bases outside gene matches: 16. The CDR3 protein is CASSPRGTGLFEAFF. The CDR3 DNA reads TGTGCCAGCAGCCCCCGAGGGACAGGCCTTTTCGAGGCTTTCTTT.

This CDR3 is CASSAQSSPGPGALHF. The CDR3 bases are TGTGCCAGCAGCGCCCAGAGTTCACCGGGCCCAGGGGCCCTCCACTTT. The V and J genes are TRBV7-2 and TRBJ1-6, with D possibly matching TRBD1 (6 bases). CDR1 and CDR2 (germline): SGHTA, FQGNSA. The V end lost 5 bases, the J end lost 14 bases, and 25 bases lay between the germline ends. The CDR3 spans 16 residues.

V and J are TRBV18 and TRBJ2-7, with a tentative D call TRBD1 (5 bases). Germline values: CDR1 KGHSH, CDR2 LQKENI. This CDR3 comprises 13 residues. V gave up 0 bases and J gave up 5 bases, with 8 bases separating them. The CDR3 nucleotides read TGTGCCAGCTCACCACCAGGGGAAGACGAGCAGTACTTC. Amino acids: CASSPPGEDEQYF.

DNA for the CDR3: TGCAGCGCTTTCGGGACAGGGACCTACTATGGCTACACCTTC. Encoded protein: CSAFGTGTYYGYTF. V is TRBV29-1 and J is TRBJ1-2; 9 nucleotides line up with TRBD1. CDR1 is SQVTM and CDR2 is ANQGSEA in the germline V gene. J gave up 3 bases and V 7 bases, and 9 bases lay outside the gene matches. The CDR3 sequence is 14 residues long.

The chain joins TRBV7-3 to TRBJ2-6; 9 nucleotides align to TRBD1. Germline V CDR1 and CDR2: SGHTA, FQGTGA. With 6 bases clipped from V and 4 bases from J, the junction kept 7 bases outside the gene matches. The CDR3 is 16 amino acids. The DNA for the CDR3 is TGTGCCAGCAGTAGAGACAGGGGGTCAGGGGCCAACGTCCTGACTTTC. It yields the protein CASSRDRGSGANVLTF.

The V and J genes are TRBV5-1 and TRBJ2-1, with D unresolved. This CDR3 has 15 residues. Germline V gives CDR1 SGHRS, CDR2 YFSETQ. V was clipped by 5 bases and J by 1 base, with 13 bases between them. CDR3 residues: CASSGSVQSYNEQFF. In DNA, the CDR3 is TGCGCCAGCAGTGGTTCCGTGCAATCCTACAATGAGCAGTTCTTC.

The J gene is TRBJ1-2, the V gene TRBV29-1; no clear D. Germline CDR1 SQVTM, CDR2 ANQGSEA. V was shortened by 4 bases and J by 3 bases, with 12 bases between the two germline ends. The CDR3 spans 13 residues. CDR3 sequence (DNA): TGCAGCGTTGTACGCCCAACTCACTATGGCTACACCTTC. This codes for CSVVRPTHYGYTF.

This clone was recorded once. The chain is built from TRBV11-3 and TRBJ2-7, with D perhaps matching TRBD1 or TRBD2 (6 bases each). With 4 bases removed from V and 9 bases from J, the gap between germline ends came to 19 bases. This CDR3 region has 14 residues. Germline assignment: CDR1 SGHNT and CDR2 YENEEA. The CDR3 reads CASSSPEGGSRQYF. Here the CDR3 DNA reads TGTGCCAGCAGCTCCCCCGAGGGGGGATCCAGGCAGTACTTC.

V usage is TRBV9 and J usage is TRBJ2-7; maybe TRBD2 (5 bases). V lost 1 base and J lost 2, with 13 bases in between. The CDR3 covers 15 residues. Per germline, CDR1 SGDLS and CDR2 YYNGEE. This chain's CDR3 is CASSVSAAKTYEQYF. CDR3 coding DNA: TGTGCCAGCAGCGTATCAGCGGCCAAGACCTACGAGCAGTACTTC.

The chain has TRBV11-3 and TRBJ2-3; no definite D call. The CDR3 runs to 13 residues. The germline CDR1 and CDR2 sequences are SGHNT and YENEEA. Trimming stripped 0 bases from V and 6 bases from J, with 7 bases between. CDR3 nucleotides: TGTGCCAGCAGCTTAGATAGCCTCGATACGCAGTATTTT. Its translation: CASSLDSLDTQYF.

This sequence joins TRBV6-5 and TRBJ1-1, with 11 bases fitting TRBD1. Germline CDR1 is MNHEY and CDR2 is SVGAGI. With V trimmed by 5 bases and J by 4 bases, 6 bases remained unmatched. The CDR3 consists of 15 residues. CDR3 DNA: TGTGCCAGCAGTCTTCGGACAGGGGGCTTCACTGAAGCTTTCTTT. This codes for CASSLRTGGFTEAFF.

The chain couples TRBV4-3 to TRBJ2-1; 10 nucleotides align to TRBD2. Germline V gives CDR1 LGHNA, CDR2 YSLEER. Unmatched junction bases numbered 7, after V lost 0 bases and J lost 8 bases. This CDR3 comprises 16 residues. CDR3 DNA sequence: TGCGCCAGCAGCCAAGAAAGCGGGGGGGCCGGCGATGAGCAGTTCTTC. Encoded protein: CASSQESGGAGDEQFF.

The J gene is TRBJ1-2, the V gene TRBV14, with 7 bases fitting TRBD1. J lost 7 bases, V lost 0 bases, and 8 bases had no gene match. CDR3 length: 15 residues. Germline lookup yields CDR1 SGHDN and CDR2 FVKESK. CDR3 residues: CASSQDWTGGVGYTF. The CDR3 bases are TGTGCCAGCAGCCAAGATTGGACAGGAGGGGTTGGCTACACCTTC.

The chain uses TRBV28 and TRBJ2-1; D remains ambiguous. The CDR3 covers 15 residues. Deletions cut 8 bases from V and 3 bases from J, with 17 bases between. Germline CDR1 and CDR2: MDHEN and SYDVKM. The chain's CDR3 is CASVNTAVDYNEQFF. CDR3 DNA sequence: TGTGCCAGCGTAAACACCGCTGTAGACTACAATGAGCAGTTCTTC. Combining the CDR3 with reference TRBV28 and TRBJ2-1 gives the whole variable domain DVKVTQSSRYLVKRTGEKVFLECVQDMDHENMFWYRQDPGLGLRLIYFSYDVKMKEKGDIPEGYSVSREKKERFSLILESASTNQTSMYLCASVNTAVDYNEQFFGPGTRLTVL.

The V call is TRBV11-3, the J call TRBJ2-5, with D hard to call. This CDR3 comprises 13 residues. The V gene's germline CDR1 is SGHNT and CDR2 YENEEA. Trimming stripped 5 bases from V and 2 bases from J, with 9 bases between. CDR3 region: CASSRDLQETQYF. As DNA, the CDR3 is TGTGCCAGCAGCAGAGACCTTCAAGAGACCCAGTACTTC. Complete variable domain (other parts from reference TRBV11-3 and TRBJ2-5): EAGVVQSPRYKIIEKKQPVAFWCNPISGHNTLYWYLQNLGQGPELLIRYENEEAVDDSQLPKDRFSAERLKGVDSTLKIQPAELGDSAVYLCASSRDLQETQYFGPGTRLLVL.

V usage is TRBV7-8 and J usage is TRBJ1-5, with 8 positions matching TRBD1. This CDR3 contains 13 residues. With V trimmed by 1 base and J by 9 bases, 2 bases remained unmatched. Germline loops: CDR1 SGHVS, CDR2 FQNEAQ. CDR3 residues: CASSLEGTGPQHF. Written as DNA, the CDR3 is TGTGCCAGCAGCTTAGAGGGGACAGGGCCCCAGCATTTT. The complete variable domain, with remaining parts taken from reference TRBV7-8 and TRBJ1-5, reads GAGVSQSPRYKVAKRGQDVALRCDPISGHVSLFWYQQALGQGPEFLTYFQNEAQLDKSGLPSDRFFAERPEGSVSTLKIQRTQQEDSAVYLCASSLEGTGPQHFGDGTRLSIL.

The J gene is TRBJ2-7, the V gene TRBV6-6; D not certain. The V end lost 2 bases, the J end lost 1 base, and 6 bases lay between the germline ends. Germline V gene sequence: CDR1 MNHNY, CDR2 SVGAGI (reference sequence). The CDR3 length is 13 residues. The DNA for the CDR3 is TGTGCCAGCAGTTACCCAGAGTCCTACGAGCAGTACTTC. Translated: CASSYPESYEQYF.

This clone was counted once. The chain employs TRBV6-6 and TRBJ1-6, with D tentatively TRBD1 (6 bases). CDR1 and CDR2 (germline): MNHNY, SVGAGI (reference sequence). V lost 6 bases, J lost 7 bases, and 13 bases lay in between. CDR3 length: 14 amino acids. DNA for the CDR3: TGTGCCAGCAGAGCCACAGGGTACAATTCACCCCTCCACTTT. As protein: CASRATGYNSPLHF.

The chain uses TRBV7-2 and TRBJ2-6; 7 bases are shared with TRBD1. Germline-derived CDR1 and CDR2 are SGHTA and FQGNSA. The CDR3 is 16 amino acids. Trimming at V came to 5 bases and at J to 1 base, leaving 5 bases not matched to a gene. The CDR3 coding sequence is TGTGCCAGCAGCAGAAGGGGGCTATCTGGGGCCAACGTCCTGACTTTC. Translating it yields CASSRRGLSGANVLTF.